The rows below give T cell receptor beta chains drawn from one sample of a study of lymphopenia after photon versus proton radiotherapy. Profiling relied on immunoSEQ multiplex PCR, and the TCRdb table lists in-frame clones only, not all of them. The sample shows more than 70,000 clones, around 83% of them seen only once. Sample: peripheral blood, taken from a patient treated with proton-based radiotherapy. These receptors were obtained from a man between 60 and 75 years old with pancreatic cancer. Each CDR3 is given with its conserved first and last residue. D genes are given only for firm matches. Size is omitted from some rows. Given values are once, few, many or a class for expanded clones.

DNA: TGTGCCAGCAGCCTCGGGGGACAGGCCTCCTACGAGCAGTACTTC
CDR3: CASSLGGQASYEQYF
length: 15
V: TRBV11-3
D: TRBD1
J: TRBJ2-7
size: .

DNA: TGTGCCAGCAGCTCAACCCAGGGGATCCGATACTTC
CDR3: CASSSTQGIRYF
length: 12
V: TRBV11-2
D: .
J: TRBJ2-7
size: .

DNA: TGTGCCAGTAGTCTAGACAGGGGGCAGGTCAATGAGCAGTTCTTC
CDR3: CASSLDRGQVNEQFF
length: 15
V: TRBV19
D: TRBD1
J: TRBJ2-1
size: .

DNA: TGTGCCAGCAGCCCAGCTAGCGGGGGCCGAAACGAGCAGTACTTC
CDR3: CASSPASGGRNEQYF
length: 15
V: TRBV7-9
D: TRBD2
J: TRBJ2-7
size: .

DNA: TGTGCCAGCAGTTTAAACCAGGGCCTCCATGGCACGCAGTATTTT
CDR3: CASSLNQGLHGTQYF
length: 15
V: TRBV27
D: .
J: TRBJ2-3
size: .

DNA: TGTGCCAGCACCATCGGGGGGGGCGGGATCAATGAGCAGTTCTTC
CDR3: CASTIGGGGINEQFF
length: 15
V: TRBV11-3
D: TRBD2
J: TRBJ2-1
size: few

DNA: TGCGCCAGCAGCCCGACCGACAGGGGGCAAACCTTAACAGATACGCAGTATTTT
CDR3: CASSPTDRGQTLTDTQYF
length: 18
V: TRBV4-3
D: TRBD1
J: TRBJ2-3
size: .

DNA: TGCGCCAGCAGCTTGGCTTTGACAGGGGGCCACGAGCAGTACTTC
CDR3: CASSLALTGGHEQYF
length: 15
V: TRBV5-1
D: TRBD1
J: TRBJ2-7
size: .

DNA: TGTGCCAGCAGCCAAGATTTGGGGTACCAAGAGACCCAGTACTTC
CDR3: CASSQDLGYQETQYF
length: 15
V: TRBV14
D: .
J: TRBJ2-5
size: .

DNA: TGCGCCAGCAGCCAAGGCGGGCTGAGCTCCTACAATGAGCAGTTCTTC
CDR3: CASSQGGLSSYNEQFF
length: 16
V: TRBV4-1
D: .
J: TRBJ2-1
size: .

DNA: TGTGCTAGTGGTTTGGGAGGGGGGGACACTGAAGCTTTCTTT
CDR3: CASGLGGGDTEAFF
length: 14
V: TRBV12-5
D: .
J: TRBJ1-1
size: .

DNA: TGTGCCAGCAGATCAGCCGGGACACTGAAAGAGACCCAGTACTTC
CDR3: CASRSAGTLKETQYF
length: 15
V: TRBV6-5
D: .
J: TRBJ2-5
size: .

DNA: TGTGCCAGCAGTGCCCCGGGCCTAGCGGGAGCAGAGACCCAGTACTTC
CDR3: CASSAPGLAGAETQYF
length: 16
V: TRBV2
D: TRBD2
J: TRBJ2-5
size: .

DNA: TGTGCCAGCAGTTATGGAAACACCATATATTTT
CDR3: CASSYGNTIYF
length: 11
V: TRBV2
D: .
J: TRBJ1-3
size: .

DNA: TGTGCCACCCAGACGGTGAATGAAGCTTTCTTT
CDR3: CATQTVNEAFF
length: 11
V: TRBV28
D: .
J: TRBJ1-1
size: .

DNA: TGTGCCAGCAGTTCGGGGGATCCTGGGGCCAACGTCCTGACTTTC
CDR3: CASSSGDPGANVLTF
length: 15
V: TRBV28
D: .
J: TRBJ2-6
size: .